This T cell receptor (beta chain) was recovered during a study of OX40 agonist ivuxolimab in advanced cancers. Study-wide results and limits: Averaging showed that CD8+ T cells had more expanded clones than CD4+ did. Clonal expansion in partial responders at 0.1-3.0 mg/kg ranked among the lowest.

Assay used: immunoSEQ multiplex PCR; TCRdb lists only in-frame clones, some missing. The sample gives about 36,000 clones, 70% to 90% of which show up once; roughly 13% is in the top ten. As concerns this clone: Its antigen is as yet unknown.

CDR1 is SGHRS and CDR2 is YFSETQ in the germline V gene. V was clipped by 5 bases and J by 7 bases; unmatched bases: 3. The CDR3 sequence is 12 residues long. The receptor was derived from an adult with an advanced solid tumor such as melanoma, head and neck, liver or kidney cancer. The chain uses TRBV5-1 and TRBJ2-1, with 7 positions matching TRBD2. The sample here was CD4+ or CD8+ T cells sorted from blood, taken in a trial of the OX40 agonist ivuxolimab. The CDR3 loop reads CASSPGGNEQFF. CDR3 in DNA: TGCGCCAGCAGTCCGGGGGGAAATGAGCAGTTCTTC.